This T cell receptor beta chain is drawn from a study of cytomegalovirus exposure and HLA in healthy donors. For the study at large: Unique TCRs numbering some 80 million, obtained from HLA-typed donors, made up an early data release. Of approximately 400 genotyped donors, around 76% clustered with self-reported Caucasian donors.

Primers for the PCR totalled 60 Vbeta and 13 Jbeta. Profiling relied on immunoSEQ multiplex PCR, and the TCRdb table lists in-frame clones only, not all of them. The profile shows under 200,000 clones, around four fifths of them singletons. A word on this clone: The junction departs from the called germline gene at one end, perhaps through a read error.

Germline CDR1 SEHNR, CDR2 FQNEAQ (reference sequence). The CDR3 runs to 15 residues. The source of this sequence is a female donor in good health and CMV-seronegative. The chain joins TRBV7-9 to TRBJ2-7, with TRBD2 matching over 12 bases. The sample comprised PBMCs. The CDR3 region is CSSSYRTSGNYEQYF. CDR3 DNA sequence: TGTTCCAGCAGCTACCGGACTAGCGGGAACTACGAGCAGTACTTC.